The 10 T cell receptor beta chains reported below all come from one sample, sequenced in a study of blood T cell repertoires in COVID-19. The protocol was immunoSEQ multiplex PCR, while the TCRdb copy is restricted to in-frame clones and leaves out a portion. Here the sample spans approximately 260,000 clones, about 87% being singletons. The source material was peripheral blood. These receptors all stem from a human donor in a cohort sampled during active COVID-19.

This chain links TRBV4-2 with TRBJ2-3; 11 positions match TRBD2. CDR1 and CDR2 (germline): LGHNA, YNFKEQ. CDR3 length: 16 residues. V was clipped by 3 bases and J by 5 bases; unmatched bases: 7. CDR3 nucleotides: TGTGCCAGCAGCCAGGAACTAGCGGGAGCATTAGATACGCAGTATTTT. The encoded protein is CASSQELAGALDTQYF.

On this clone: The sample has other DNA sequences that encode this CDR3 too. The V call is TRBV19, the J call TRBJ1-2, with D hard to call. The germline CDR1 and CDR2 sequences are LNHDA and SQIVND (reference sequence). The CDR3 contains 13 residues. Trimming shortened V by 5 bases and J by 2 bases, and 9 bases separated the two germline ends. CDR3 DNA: TGTGCCAGTAGTCGAACAGAGAACTATGGCTACACCTTC. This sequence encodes CASSRTENYGYTF.

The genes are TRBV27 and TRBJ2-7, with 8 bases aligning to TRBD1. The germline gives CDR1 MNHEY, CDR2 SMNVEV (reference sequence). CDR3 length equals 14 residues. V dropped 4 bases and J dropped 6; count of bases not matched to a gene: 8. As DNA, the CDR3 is TGTGCCAGCAGTTCCAAAGGACAGGGAGCCGAGCAGTACTTC. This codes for CASSSKGQGAEQYF.

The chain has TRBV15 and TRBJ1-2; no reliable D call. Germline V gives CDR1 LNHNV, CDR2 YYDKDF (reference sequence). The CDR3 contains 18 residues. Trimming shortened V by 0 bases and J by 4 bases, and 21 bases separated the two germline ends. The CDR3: CATSRDSAERRISYGYTF. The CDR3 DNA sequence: TGTGCCACCAGCAGAGATTCGGCAGAACGGAGGATAAGCTATGGCTACACCTTC.

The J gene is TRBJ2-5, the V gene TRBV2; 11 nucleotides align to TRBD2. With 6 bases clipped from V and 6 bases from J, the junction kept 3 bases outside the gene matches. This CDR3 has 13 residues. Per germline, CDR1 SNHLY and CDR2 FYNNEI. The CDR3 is CASRIAGGQTQYF. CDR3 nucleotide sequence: TGTGCCAGCAGAATAGCGGGGGGGCAGACCCAGTACTTC.

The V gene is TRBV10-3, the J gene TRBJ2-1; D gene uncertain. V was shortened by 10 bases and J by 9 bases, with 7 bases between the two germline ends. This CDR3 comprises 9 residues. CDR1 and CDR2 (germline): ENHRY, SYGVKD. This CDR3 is CAKRGEQFF. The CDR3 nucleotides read TGTGCCAAACGAGGTGAGCAGTTCTTC.

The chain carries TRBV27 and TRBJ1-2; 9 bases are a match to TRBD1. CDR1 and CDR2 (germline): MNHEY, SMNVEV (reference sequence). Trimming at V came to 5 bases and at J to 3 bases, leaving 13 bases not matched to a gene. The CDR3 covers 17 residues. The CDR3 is CASSPHRRTGVHYGYTF. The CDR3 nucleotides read TGTGCCAGCAGTCCCCATCGGCGGACAGGGGTTCACTATGGCTACACCTTC.

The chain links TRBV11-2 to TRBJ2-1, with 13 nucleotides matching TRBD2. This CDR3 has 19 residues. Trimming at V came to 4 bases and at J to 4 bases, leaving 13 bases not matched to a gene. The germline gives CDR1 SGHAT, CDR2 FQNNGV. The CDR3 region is CASSWPTSGRANPYNEQFF. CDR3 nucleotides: TGTGCCAGCAGCTGGCCAACTAGCGGGAGGGCGAATCCGTACAATGAGCAGTTCTTC.

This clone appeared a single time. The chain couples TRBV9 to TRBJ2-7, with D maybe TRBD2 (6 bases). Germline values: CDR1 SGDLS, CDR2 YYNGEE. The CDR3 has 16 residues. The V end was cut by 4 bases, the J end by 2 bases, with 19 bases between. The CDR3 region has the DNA TGTGCCAGCAGCCAAGGTCTGGGAGCGGGTACCTACGAGCAGTACTTC. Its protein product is CASSQGLGAGTYEQYF.

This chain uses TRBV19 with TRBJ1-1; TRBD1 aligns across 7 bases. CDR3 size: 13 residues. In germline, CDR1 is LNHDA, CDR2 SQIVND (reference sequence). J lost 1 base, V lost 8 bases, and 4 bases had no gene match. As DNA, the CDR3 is TGTGCCAGTGCGGGACAGAGGAACACTGAAGCTTTCTTT. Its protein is CASAGQRNTEAFF. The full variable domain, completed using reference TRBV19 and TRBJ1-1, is DGGITQSPKYLFRKEGQNVTLSCEQNLNHDAMYWYRQDPGQGLRLIYYSQIVNDFQKGDIAEGYSVSREKKESFPLTVTSAQKNPTAFYLCASAGQRNTEAFFGQGTRLTVV.